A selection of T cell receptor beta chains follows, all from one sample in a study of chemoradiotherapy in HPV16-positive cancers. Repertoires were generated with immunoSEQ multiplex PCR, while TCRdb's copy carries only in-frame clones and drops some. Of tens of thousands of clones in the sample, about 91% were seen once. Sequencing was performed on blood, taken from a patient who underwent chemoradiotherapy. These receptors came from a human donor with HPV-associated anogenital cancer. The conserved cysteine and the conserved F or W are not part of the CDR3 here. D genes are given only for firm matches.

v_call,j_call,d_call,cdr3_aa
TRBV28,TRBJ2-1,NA,ASSLPGRGHEQF
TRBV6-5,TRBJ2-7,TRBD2,ASSYVRLAGVGEQY
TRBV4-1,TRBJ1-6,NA,ASSQSPGHYNSPLH
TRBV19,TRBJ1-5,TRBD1,ASRKEGAAGSNQPQH
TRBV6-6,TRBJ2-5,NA,ASSPAGAPAEETQY
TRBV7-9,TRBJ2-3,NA,ASSFNAIGTDTQY
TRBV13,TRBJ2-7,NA,ASSLGGPYEQY
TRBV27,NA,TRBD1,ASSLYAGTGAYEQY
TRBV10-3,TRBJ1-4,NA,AISPQNNEKLF
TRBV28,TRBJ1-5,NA,ASSLEGQPQH
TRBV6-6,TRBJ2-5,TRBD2,ASSSWTSGETQY
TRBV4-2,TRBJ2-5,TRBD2,ASSQRTSGKETQY
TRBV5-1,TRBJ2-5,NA,ASSLSLGPGETQY
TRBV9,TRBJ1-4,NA,ASSVEADPIHRGAATNEKLF
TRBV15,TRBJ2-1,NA,ATSRDPFTRGHEQF
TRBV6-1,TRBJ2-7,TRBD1,ASSEDLIRGLEQY
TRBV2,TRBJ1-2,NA,ASRDSSNYGYT
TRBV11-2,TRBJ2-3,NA,ASSLVGSSTDTQY
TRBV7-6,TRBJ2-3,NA,ASSSTDTQY
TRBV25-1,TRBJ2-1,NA,ASSEPSRYNEQF
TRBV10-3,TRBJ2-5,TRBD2,AISEAASGAQETQY
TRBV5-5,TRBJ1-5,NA,ASRTAPSESQPQH
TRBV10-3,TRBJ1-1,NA,AIRPRLNTEAF
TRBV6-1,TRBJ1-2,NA,ASSSSGPYGYT
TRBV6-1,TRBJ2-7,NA,ASSEEGVINGTNSYEQY
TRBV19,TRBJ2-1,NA,ASSISWQGNNEQF
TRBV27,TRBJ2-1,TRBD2,ASSLSGMGNEQF
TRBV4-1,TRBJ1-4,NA,ASSQADRSSVSNEKLF
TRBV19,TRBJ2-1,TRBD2,ASSIASGYSYNEQF
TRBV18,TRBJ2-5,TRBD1,ASSRGQGQETQY
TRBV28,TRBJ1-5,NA,ASSPEQGPYSNQPQH
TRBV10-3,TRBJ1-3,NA,AISAPLNTIY
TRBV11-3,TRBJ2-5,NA,ASSSPKSLLWYQETQY
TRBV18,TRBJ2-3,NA,ASSPRTDTQY
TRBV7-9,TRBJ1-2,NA,ASSPLTANYGYT
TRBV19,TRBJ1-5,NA,ASSIAEGMVLNQPQH
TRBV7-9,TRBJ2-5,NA,ASSVKGETQY
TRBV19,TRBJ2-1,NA,ASSFDSYNEQF
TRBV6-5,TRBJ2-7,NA,ASSRPSQSFNEQY
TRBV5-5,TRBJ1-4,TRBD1,ASSWDSQGIGGEKLF
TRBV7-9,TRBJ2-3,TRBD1,ASRTTGGGSFGQY
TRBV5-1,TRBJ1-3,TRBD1,ASSGGGLGNTIY
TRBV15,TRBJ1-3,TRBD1,ATSRWTGSGNTIY
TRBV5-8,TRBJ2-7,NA,ASSPRAGWQY
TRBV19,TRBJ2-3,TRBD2,ASSFGTRISDTQY
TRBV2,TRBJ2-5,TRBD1,ASGTSGGRETQY